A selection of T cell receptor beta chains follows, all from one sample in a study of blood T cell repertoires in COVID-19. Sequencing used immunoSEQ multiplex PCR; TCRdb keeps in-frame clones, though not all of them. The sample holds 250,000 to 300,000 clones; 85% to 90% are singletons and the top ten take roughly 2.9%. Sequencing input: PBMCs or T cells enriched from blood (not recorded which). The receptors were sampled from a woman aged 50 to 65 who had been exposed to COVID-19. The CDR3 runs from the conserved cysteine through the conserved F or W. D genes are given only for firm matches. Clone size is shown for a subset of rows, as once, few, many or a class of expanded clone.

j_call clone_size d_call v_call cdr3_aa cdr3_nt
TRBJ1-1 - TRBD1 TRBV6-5 CASSWTGATEAFF TGTGCCAGCAGTTGGACAGGGGCCACTGAAGCTTTCTTT
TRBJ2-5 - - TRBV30 CAWTRASAGYQETQYF TGTGCCTGGACTCGGGCTTCGGCGGGGTACCAAGAGACCCAGTACTTC
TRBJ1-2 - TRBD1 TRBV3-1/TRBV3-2 CASREAGGNYGYTF TGTGCCAGCAGAGAGGCAGGGGGAAACTATGGCTACACCTTC
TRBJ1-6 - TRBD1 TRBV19 CASSPPGQTNSPLHF TGTGCCAGTAGTCCACCGGGACAGACTAATTCACCCCTCCACTTT
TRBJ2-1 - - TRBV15 CATSRNTGGEQFF TGTGCCACCAGCAGAAACACCGGGGGTGAGCAGTTCTTC
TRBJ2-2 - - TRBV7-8 CASSLEAGSGGELFF TGTGCCAGCAGCTTAGAGGCGGGGTCAGGCGGGGAGCTGTTTTTT
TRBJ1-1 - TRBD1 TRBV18 CASSLPGQGKNTEAFF TGTGCCAGCTCACTTCCGGGACAGGGGAAGAACACTGAAGCTTTCTTT
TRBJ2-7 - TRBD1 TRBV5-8 CASSLRDSYYEQYF TGTGCCAGCAGCTTGCGGGACAGTTACTACGAGCAGTACTTC
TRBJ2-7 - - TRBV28 CASSLRVAYEQYF TGTGCCAGCAGTTTGAGGGTGGCCTACGAGCAGTACTTC
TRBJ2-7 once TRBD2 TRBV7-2 CASRGLYPYEQYF TGTGCCAGCAGGGGACTATACCCCTACGAGCAGTACTTC
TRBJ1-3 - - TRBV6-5 CASTTKGRNTIYF TGTGCCAGCACCACCAAGGGGAGAAACACCATATATTTT
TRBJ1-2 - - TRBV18 CASSPKLLEANYGYTF TGTGCCAGCTCACCCAAGTTACTAGAAGCTAACTATGGCTACACCTTC
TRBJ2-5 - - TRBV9 CASSVDLAVRETQYF TGTGCCAGCAGCGTAGATCTGGCGGTTCGGGAGACCCAGTACTTC
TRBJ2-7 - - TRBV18 CASSPDTGAYEQYF TGTGCCAGCTCACCTGATACCGGGGCCTACGAGCAGTACTTC
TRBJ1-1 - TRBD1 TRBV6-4 CASRQGPVNTEAFF TGTGCCAGCAGACAGGGGCCTGTGAACACTGAAGCTTTCTTT
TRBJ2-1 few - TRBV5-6 CASSLTGVNEQFF TGTGCCAGCAGCTTGACCGGGGTCAATGAGCAGTTCTTC
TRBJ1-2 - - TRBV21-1 CASSKDEGLYGYTF TGTGCCAGCAGCAAAGACGAGGGCCTCTATGGCTACACCTTC
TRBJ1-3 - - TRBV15 CATSRKKQGTGNTIYF TGTGCCACCAGCAGAAAAAAGCAGGGTACAGGAAACACCATATATTTT
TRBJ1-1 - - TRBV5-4 CASSSGGGTEAFF TGTGCCAGCAGCTCGGGGGGAGGCACTGAAGCTTTCTTT
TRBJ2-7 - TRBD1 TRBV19 CASSTPGQDYEQYF TGTGCCAGTAGTACACCGGGACAGGACTACGAGCAGTACTTC
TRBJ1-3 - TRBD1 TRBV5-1 CASSQDGQVDAGNTIYF TGCGCCAGCAGCCAGGACGGACAGGTCGATGCTGGAAACACCATATATTTT
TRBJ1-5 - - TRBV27 CASSTSGLGQPQHF TGTGCCAGCAGTACATCAGGGTTGGGCCAGCCCCAGCATTTT
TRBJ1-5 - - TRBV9 CASSVAGNSNQPQHF TGTGCCAGCAGCGTAGCGGGAAATAGCAATCAGCCCCAGCATTTT
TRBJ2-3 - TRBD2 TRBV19 CASSIGWTRYTDTQYF TGTGCCAGTAGCATAGGGTGGACTAGATACACAGATACGCAGTATTTT
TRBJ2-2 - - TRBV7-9 CASAGTGELFF TGTGCCAGCGCGGGAACCGGGGAGCTGTTTTTT
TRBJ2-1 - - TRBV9 CASSVDGAGKQFF TGTGCCAGCAGCGTAGACGGGGCGGGGAAGCAGTTCTTC
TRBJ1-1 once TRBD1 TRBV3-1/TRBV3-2 CASSSTGKIGYTEAFF TGTGCCAGCAGCTCGACAGGGAAAATCGGGTACACTGAAGCTTTCTTT
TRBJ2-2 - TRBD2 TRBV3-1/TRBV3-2 CASSPLSRGGRLTGELFF TGTGCCAGCAGCCCTCTTTCACGGGGGGGTCGGCTCACCGGGGAGCTGTTTTTT
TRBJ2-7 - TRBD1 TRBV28 CASRSSPTGVGEQYF TGTGCCAGCAGATCCAGCCCGACAGGGGTGGGAGAGCAGTACTTC
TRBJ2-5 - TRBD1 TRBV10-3 CAISEDRGTQETQYF TGTGCCATCAGTGAGGACAGGGGGACTCAAGAGACCCAGTACTTC
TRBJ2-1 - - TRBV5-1 CASSFGTFNEQFF TGCGCCAGCAGCTTTGGGACTTTCAATGAGCAGTTCTTC
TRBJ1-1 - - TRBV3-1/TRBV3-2 CASSQGGPQSTEAFF TGTGCCAGCAGCCAAGGGGGCCCCCAAAGCACTGAAGCTTTCTTT
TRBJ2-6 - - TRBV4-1 CASSNLQAGSGANVLTF TGCGCCAGCAGCAATCTTCAAGCCGGCTCTGGGGCCAACGTCCTGACTTTC
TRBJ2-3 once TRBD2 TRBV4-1 CASSLRDYLTSTDTQYF TGCGCCAGCAGCCTGAGGGACTATCTGACTAGCACAGATACGCAGTATTTT
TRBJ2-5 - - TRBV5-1 CASSSSTGEQETQYF TGCGCCAGCAGCTCCTCAACAGGCGAACAAGAGACCCAGTACTTC
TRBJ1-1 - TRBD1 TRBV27 CASSVNQGAAEAFF TGTGCCAGCAGTGTCAACCAGGGGGCCGCTGAAGCTTTCTTT
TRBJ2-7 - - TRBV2 CASSEAAMWGDEQYF TGTGCCAGCAGTGAAGCAGCGATGTGGGGAGACGAGCAGTACTTC
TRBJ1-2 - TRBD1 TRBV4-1 CASSHIPGQGDYTF TGCGCCAGCAGCCATATTCCGGGACAGGGGGACTACACCTTC
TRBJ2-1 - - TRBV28 CASSSYPRGRSYNEQFF TGTGCCAGCAGTTCATATCCCCGCGGGCGCTCCTACAATGAGCAGTTCTTC
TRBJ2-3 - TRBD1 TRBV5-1 CASSSGQGAQDTQYF TGCGCCAGCAGCTCGGGACAGGGGGCGCAGGATACGCAGTATTTT
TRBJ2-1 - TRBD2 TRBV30 CAWSVGGGAYNEQFF TGTGCCTGGAGTGTTGGCGGGGGGGCGTACAATGAGCAGTTCTTC
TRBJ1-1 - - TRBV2 CASSERGFTEAFF TGTGCCAGCAGTGAAAGGGGGTTCACTGAAGCTTTCTTT